One and the same sample provided the 30 T cell receptor beta chains below, sequenced in a study of PD-1 blockade in classical Hodgkin lymphoma. The patients all showed relapse after autologous stem cell transplantation, while their brentuximab vedotin exposure varied. Repertoires were generated with immunoSEQ multiplex PCR, while TCRdb's copy carries only in-frame clones and drops some. The sample contains 20,000 to 30,000 clones, approximately 69% of which appear only once. The sequencing here drew on peripheral blood mononuclear cells (PBMCs), taken at baseline. Receptor source: a human donor with classical Hodgkin lymphoma.

The chain has TRBV19 and TRBJ1-1, with D possibly being TRBD1 (5 bases). Germline CDR1 LNHDA, CDR2 SQIVND (reference sequence). This CDR3 comprises 16 residues. V gave up 3 bases and J gave up 0 bases, with 14 bases separating them. CDR3 sequence reads: CASSILGEYVNTEAFF. For the CDR3, the DNA is TGTGCCAGTAGTATTTTGGGGGAGTATGTGAACACTGAAGCTTTCTTT.

The gene calls are TRBV7-3 and TRBJ1-1, with unresolved D. The CDR3 is made up of 14 amino acids. The V end lost 2 bases, the J end lost 1 base, and 8 bases lay between the germline ends. Looked up from germline, CDR1 is SGHTA and CDR2 is FQGTGA. The CDR3 coding sequence is TGTGCCAGCAGCTTAGGAGGGTGGAACACTGAAGCTTTCTTT. Protein: CASSLGGWNTEAFF.

This clone was detected only once. This sequence joins TRBV30 and TRBJ1-4, with a weak D call TRBD1 (6 bases). This CDR3 has 13 residues. V lost 0 bases, J lost 8 bases, and 10 bases lay in between. CDR1 is GTSNPN and CDR2 is SVGIG in the germline V gene (reference sequence). CDR3 sequence: CAWSVYRAEKLFF. The CDR3 DNA sequence: TGTGCCTGGAGTGTGTACAGGGCCGAAAAACTGTTTTTT.

The chain couples TRBV4-3 to TRBJ2-3, with no clear D. V was trimmed by 2 bases and J by 3 bases, leaving 12 bases between them. CDR1 LGHNA and CDR2 YSLEER come from the germline V gene. The CDR3 length is 15 residues. CDR3 DNA sequence: TGCGCCAGCAGCCAATTCCTTGGGGTAACAGATACGCAGTATTTT. Translation: CASSQFLGVTDTQYF.

The gene calls are TRBV9 and TRBJ2-2; no clear D gene. The germline V and J ends were trimmed by 0 bases and 3 bases, with 9 bases remaining between them. Germline V gives CDR1 SGDLS, CDR2 YYNGEE. The CDR3 is made up of 15 amino acids. The CDR3 reads CASSVDVAHTGELFF. CDR3 nucleotide sequence: TGTGCCAGCAGCGTAGACGTGGCTCACACCGGGGAGCTGTTTTTT. Full variable domain (missing parts from reference TRBV9 and TRBJ2-2): DSGVTQTPKHLITATGQRVTLRCSPRSGDLSVYWYQQSLDQGLQFLIQYYNGEERAKGNILERFSAQQFPDLHSELNLSSLELGDSALYFCASSVDVAHTGELFFGEGSRLTVL.

This clone was counted between two and nine times. The rearrangement uses TRBV5-8 and TRBJ2-1; D call uncertain. CDR1 and CDR2 (germline): SGHTS, YDEGEE. This CDR3 is 14 amino acids long. Trimming cost V 6 bases and J 7 bases, with 17 bases left between them. CDR3 in amino acids: CASITVQLGNEQFF. The CDR3 bases are TGTGCCAGCATCACGGTCCAACTCGGTAATGAGCAGTTCTTC.

The J gene is TRBJ2-5, the V gene TRBV18, with D perhaps TRBD1 (5 bases). Germline V CDR1 and CDR2: KGHSH, LQKENI. Trimming pared 4 bases from V and 3 bases from J, leaving 18 bases between. CDR3 size: 16 residues. The CDR3 spells CASSLGAVGSEETQYF. CDR3 in DNA: TGTGCCAGCTCACTAGGGGCGGTTGGTTCGGAAGAGACCCAGTACTTC. The full variable domain, in which reference TRBV18 and TRBJ2-5 provide the parts outside the CDR3, is NAGVMQNPRHLVRRRGQEARLRCSPMKGHSHVYWYRQLPEEGLKFMVYLQKENIIDESGMPKERFSAEFPKEGPSILRIQQVVRGDSAAYFCASSLGAVGSEETQYFGPGTRLLVL.

V and J are TRBV6-5 and TRBJ1-1; the match to TRBD1 covers 8 bases. Germline-derived CDR1 and CDR2 are MNHEY and SVGAGI. V lost 2 bases to trimming and J lost 4 bases; unmatched junction nucleotides: 6. The CDR3 contains 15 residues. The CDR3 DNA reads as TGTGCCAGCAGTTACCTAAGGACAGGGAGCACTGAAGCTTTCTTT. It specifies CASSYLRTGSTEAFF.

CDR3 residues: CASGRLDSYEQYF. Written as DNA, the CDR3 is TGTGCCAGCGGCCGCCTAGACTCCTACGAGCAGTACTTC. The chain couples TRBV28 to TRBJ2-7; no clear D gene. Germline V CDR1 and CDR2: MDHEN, SYDVKM. Trimming removed 8 bases from V and 0 bases from J, with 11 bases in between. The CDR3 is 13 residues long.

V is TRBV9 and J is TRBJ1-3; D is undetermined. The germline gives CDR1 SGDLS, CDR2 YYNGEE. This CDR3 has 13 amino acids. V was clipped by 0 bases and J by 3 bases, with 4 bases between them. The CDR3 loop reads CASSVAVGNTIYF. The CDR3 nucleotides read TGTGCCAGCAGCGTAGCAGTTGGAAACACCATATATTTT.

This rearrangement joins TRBV7-9 to TRBJ1-2, with 7 positions matching TRBD1. The ends lost 3 bases at V and 5 bases at J; junction bases unmatched: 3. This CDR3 comprises 13 residues. Germline CDR1 SEHNR, CDR2 FQNEAQ (reference sequence). The CDR3 reads CASSFGTDYGYTF. The CDR3 DNA follows: TGTGCCAGCAGCTTCGGGACAGATTATGGCTACACCTTC.

This clone was detected once. J is TRBJ1-4 and V is TRBV5-1; weak D call: TRBD1 (5 bases). The CDR3 spans 15 residues. The ends were cut back, 4 bases at V and 3 bases at J, with 13 bases in the middle. CDR1 is SGHRS, CDR2 YFSETQ, per germline. CDR3 amino acids: CASSLQAAANEKLFF. DNA of the CDR3: TGCGCCAGCAGCCTACAGGCGGCAGCTAATGAAAAACTGTTTTTT.

The V and J genes are TRBV7-9 and TRBJ2-1; a possible D gene is TRBD1 (6 bases). CDR1 is SEHNR and CDR2 is FQNEAQ in the germline V gene (reference sequence). This CDR3 is built from 13 residues. Between the trimmed V and J ends, which lost 5 bases and 3 bases, there was a span of 8 bases. CDR3 DNA sequence: TGTGCCAGCAGCATACAGGGCTACAATGAGCAGTTCTTC. It encodes CASSIQGYNEQFF.

This clone was seen only a few times. DNA of the CDR3: TGCGCCAGCAGCCAAATAGGGGAGCAGTACTTC. It codes for CASSQIGEQYF. This sequence joins TRBV4-3 and TRBJ2-7; D unclear. Trimming removed 2 bases from V and 7 bases from J, with 6 bases in between. The CDR3 sequence is 11 residues long. Looked up from germline, CDR1 is LGHNA and CDR2 is YSLEER.

The chain combines TRBV4-3 with TRBJ1-2; D ambiguous. The germline V gene encodes CDR1 LGHNA and CDR2 YSLEER. Trimming removed 0 bases at V and 6 bases at J, with 8 bases between. This CDR3 contains 13 residues. The CDR3 DNA reads TGCGCCAGCAGCCAAGATAGGACGGATGGCTACACCTTC. Protein: CASSQDRTDGYTF.

The chain employs TRBV7-6 and TRBJ2-1, with 9 nucleotides matching TRBD2. Trimming cost V 5 bases and J 3 bases; bases outside gene matches: 8. This CDR3 contains 16 residues. Germline CDR1 is SGHVS and CDR2 is FNYEAQ. CDR3 protein: CASSPLASGVYNEQFF. The CDR3, as DNA: TGTGCCAGCAGCCCACTAGCTAGCGGGGTCTACAATGAGCAGTTCTTC. The full variable domain, its missing parts supplied by reference TRBV7-6 and TRBJ2-1, is GAGVSQSPRYKVTKRGQDVALRCDPISGHVSLYWYRQALGQGPEFLTYFNYEAQQDKSGLPNDRFSAERPEGSISTLTIQRTEQRDSAMYRCASSPLASGVYNEQFFGPGTRLTVL.

The chain recombines TRBV4-2 with TRBJ2-3; perhaps D is TRBD1 or TRBD2 (5 bases each). Germline CDR1 is LGHNA and CDR2 is YNFKEQ. The CDR3 sequence is 18 residues long. Trimming took off 7 bases at V and 1 base at J, with 24 bases between the two ends. The CDR3 loop is CASILSRGRRDRTDTQYF. Here the CDR3 DNA reads TGTGCCAGCATCCTTAGTAGGGGTCGCAGGGACCGCACAGATACGCAGTATTTT.

This clone was detected only once. The chain links TRBV5-4 to TRBJ2-4; 9 bases align to TRBD1. Trimming at V came to 3 bases and at J to 8 bases, leaving 9 bases not matched to a gene. This CDR3 comprises 15 residues. Looked up from germline, CDR1 is SGHNT and CDR2 is YYREEE (reference sequence). The CDR3 is CASSYGQGMGDIQYF. DNA for the CDR3: TGTGCCAGCAGCTATGGACAGGGGATGGGGGACATTCAGTACTTC.

CDR3 sequence: CAWSGTGGGAELFF. The CDR3 region has the DNA TGTGCCTGGAGTGGGACAGGGGGAGGGGCGGAGCTGTTTTTT. This chain links TRBV30 with TRBJ2-2, with TRBD1 matching over 10 bases. The CDR3 spans 14 residues. Germline V gene sequence: CDR1 GTSNPN, CDR2 SVGIG (reference sequence). Trimming at V came to 1 base and at J to 10 bases, leaving 6 bases not matched to a gene.

Only a few counts were recorded for this clone. The V gene is TRBV6-6, the J gene TRBJ2-1, with TRBD2 identical over 15 bases. With 4 bases clipped from V and 10 bases from J, the junction kept 8 bases outside the gene matches. The CDR3 contains 16 residues. From germline, CDR1 is MNHNY and CDR2 SVGAGI (reference sequence). CDR3 sequence: CASSWTSGGAPEEQFF. DNA of the CDR3: TGTGCCAGCAGTTGGACTAGCGGGGGGGCCCCGGAAGAGCAGTTCTTC.

This chain links TRBV6-6 with TRBJ2-5, with D possibly TRBD1 on 7 matching bases. Trimming removed 7 bases from V and 5 bases from J, with 11 bases in between. CDR3 length equals 12 residues. In germline, CDR1 is MNHNY, CDR2 SVGAGI (reference sequence). CDR3 residues: CASNPGGETQYF. In DNA form, the CDR3 reads TGTGCCAGCAATCCAGGGGGGGAGACCCAGTACTTC.

The V and J genes are TRBV2 and TRBJ2-3; TRBD2 matches 8 bases. Germline values: CDR1 SNHLY, CDR2 FYNNEI. With 8 bases clipped from V and 6 bases from J, the junction kept 13 bases outside the gene matches. The CDR3 runs to 15 residues. The CDR3 here is CASDSGGRSIDTQYF. CDR3 coding DNA: TGTGCCAGCGATTCGGGGGGGCGTTCAATCGATACGCAGTATTTT.

The table lists this clone with a few counts. The rearrangement joins TRBV7-2 to TRBJ2-1, with D possibly being TRBD1 (6 bases). Trimming removed 1 base from V and 2 bases from J, with 9 bases in between. Per germline, CDR1 SGHTA and CDR2 FQGNSA. The CDR3 is 15 residues long. The CDR3 protein is CASSLVTGTYNEQFF. CDR3 bases: TGTGCCAGCAGCTTAGTAACAGGGACCTACAATGAGCAGTTCTTC.

The gene calls are TRBV28 and TRBJ2-4, with D maybe TRBD2 (5 bases). V was clipped by 7 bases and J by 8 bases, with 18 bases between them. Germline V lookup: CDR1 MDHEN, CDR2 SYDVKM. The CDR3 is 14 residues long. The CDR3 sequence is CASIGSRLLDIQYF. The CDR3 DNA reads as TGTGCCAGCATTGGGAGCAGGCTGTTGGACATTCAGTACTTC.

This sequence joins TRBV5-6 and TRBJ2-7; no clear D. The CDR3 is 11 amino acids. Trimming removed 4 bases at V and 2 bases at J, with 4 bases between. Germline V gene sequence: CDR1 SGHDT, CDR2 YYEEEE. The DNA for the CDR3 is TGTGCCAGCAGCGCCGCCTACGAGCAGTACTTC. Its protein product is CASSAAYEQYF.

The genes are TRBV11-3 and TRBJ2-1; 8 nucleotides agree with TRBD2. The CDR3 extends over 16 amino acids. After removal of 5 bases from V and 7 bases from J, the junction contained 13 bases not matched to a gene. The germline V gene encodes CDR1 SGHNT and CDR2 YENEEA. The chain's CDR3 is CASSPIGYSGENEQFF. CDR3 in DNA: TGTGCCAGCAGCCCTATTGGGTATAGCGGGGAAAATGAGCAGTTCTTC.

This clone was seen just once. The chain is built from TRBV7-2 and TRBJ1-3; 11 nucleotides align to TRBD1. This CDR3 contains 15 residues. The junction had 2 bases not matched to a gene; V was cut back by 5 bases and J by 2 bases. Germline CDR1 SGHTA, CDR2 FQGNSA. Written as DNA, the CDR3 is TGTGCCAGCAGCCCGGGACAGGGGGCTGGAAACACCATATATTTT. It is translated as CASSPGQGAGNTIYF.

This clone has a handful of counts. CDR3 residues: CASSDFYEQYF. In DNA, the CDR3 is TGTGCCAGCTCTGACTTCTACGAGCAGTACTTC. The chain carries TRBV6-1 and TRBJ2-7; D is uncertain. Looked up from germline, CDR1 is MNHNS and CDR2 is SASEGT. Trimming removed 8 bases from V and 3 bases from J, with 8 bases in between. CDR3 length equals 11 residues.

The rearrangement joins TRBV6-5 to TRBJ1-6, with a tentative D call TRBD1 (5 bases). Germline CDR1 is MNHEY and CDR2 is SVGAGI. Trimming took 4 bases from V and 10 from J, leaving 14 bases between them. The CDR3 has 14 amino acids. DNA of the CDR3: TGTGCCAGCAGTTGGGCTCAGGGAGGGTCACCCCTCCACTTT. It yields the protein CASSWAQGGSPLHF.

This chain uses TRBV5-1 with TRBJ1-4; D is undetermined. Between the trimmed V and J ends, which lost 4 bases and 3 bases, there was a span of 13 bases. Germline lookup yields CDR1 SGHRS and CDR2 YFSETQ. The CDR3 extends over 15 amino acids. CDR3: CASSPMDEANEKLFF. The CDR3 DNA is TGCGCCAGCAGCCCCATGGACGAGGCTAATGAAAAACTGTTTTTT.